This T cell receptor (beta chain) was captured in a study of shared clonotypes between healthy human individuals. Several immunoSEQ plates held equal portions of the genomic DNA taken from each subset. The data were produced by immunoSEQ multiplex PCR, yet TCRdb's version contains in-frame clones alone and is incomplete. This table has over a million clones, roughly 74% appearing once. For this clone: Its target is unknown.

General study points: For sorted subsets, rarefaction showed incomplete sequencing despite large depth.

The sequencing input was memory CD4+ T cells from PBMCs. Subset: CD45RA-negative fraction. The sequence was obtained from a man between 18 and 35 years old in good health. Some clones in this sample may be carry-over from other donors' samples.

CDR3 protein: CASSLFRTGGTEAFF. In DNA, the CDR3 is TGTGCCAGCAGTTTATTCCGGACAGGGGGCACTGAAGCTTTCTTT. The chain combines TRBV28 with TRBJ1-1, with TRBD1 matching over 10 bases. This CDR3 has 15 amino acids. Germline CDR1 MDHEN, CDR2 SYDVKM. V was clipped by 1 base and J by 4 bases; unmatched bases: 3.